These 18 T cell receptor beta chains came from one sample sequenced in a study of blood T cell repertoires in COVID-19. The repertoire was sequenced with immunoSEQ multiplex PCR; TCRdb's copy has only in-frame clones and lacks some. The sample contains over 85,000 clones, about 85% of which appear only once. Material: peripheral blood. The receptors were gathered from a human donor in a cohort sampled during active COVID-19.

This chain links TRBV2 with TRBJ1-3; TRBD1 matches 8 bases. CDR3 size: 14 residues. J gave up 2 bases and V 6 bases, and 3 bases lay outside the gene matches. Looked up from germline, CDR1 is SNHLY and CDR2 is FYNNEI. The chain's CDR3 is CASRDRVTGNTIYF. The CDR3 DNA reads as TGTGCCAGCAGGGACAGGGTAACTGGAAACACCATATATTTT.

CDR3 in DNA: TGCGCCAGCAGCCAAGTTTCGACTAGCGAGAGGGATACGCAGTATTTT. Encoded protein: CASSQVSTSERDTQYF. The chain joins TRBV4-1 to TRBJ2-3; 8 nucleotides align to TRBD2. The germline gives CDR1 MGHRA, CDR2 YSYEKL. CDR3 length: 16 amino acids. Losses at the gene ends were 1 base for V and 6 bases for J; bases not matched to a gene: 9.

V usage is TRBV27 and J usage is TRBJ1-5; 7 bases align to TRBD1. The CDR3 length is 16 residues. V lost 5 bases and J lost 6; bases outside the gene matches: 13. Germline V CDR1 and CDR2: MNHEY, SMNVEV (reference sequence). The CDR3 reads CASSPSTGDAAQPQHF. CDR3 bases: TGTGCCAGCAGTCCGTCTACAGGGGACGCGGCTCAGCCCCAGCATTTT.

The chain is built from TRBV4-3 and TRBJ2-7; TRBD1 is a possible D gene (5 bases). Trimming removed 5 bases at V and 3 bases at J, with 11 bases between. The germline gives CDR1 LGHNA, CDR2 YSLEER. This CDR3 is 13 amino acids long. In nucleotides, the CDR3 is TGCGCCAGCAGCGGCAGGGTAAACTACGAGCAGTACTTC. This encodes CASSGRVNYEQYF.

V and J are TRBV30 and TRBJ2-2; 10 bases line up with TRBD2. Germline loops: CDR1 GTSNPN, CDR2 SVGIG (reference sequence). The junction had 0 bases not matched to a gene; V was cut back by 0 bases and J by 5 bases. The CDR3 is 14 amino acids. CDR3 sequence (DNA): TGTGCCTGGAGTGTAGCGGGAGGGACCGGGGAGCTGTTTTTT. Protein sequence: CAWSVAGGTGELFF.

J is TRBJ2-1 and V is TRBV5-1, with 12 positions matching TRBD2. The junction had 10 bases not matched to a gene; V was cut back by 0 bases and J by 6 bases. Germline V CDR1 and CDR2: SGHRS, YFSETQ. This CDR3 is built from 18 residues. CDR3 coding DNA: TGCGCCAGCAGCTTGGCAGGACTAGCGGGAAAGATTGGCAATGAGCAGTTCTTC. Translating gives CASSLAGLAGKIGNEQFF.

This chain's CDR3 is CASSRRANQETQYF. The CDR3 region has the DNA TGTGCCAGCAGTCGGCGGGCCAATCAAGAGACCCAGTACTTC. The V gene is TRBV2, the J gene TRBJ2-5, with D perhaps matching TRBD2 (5 bases). Germline V gives CDR1 SNHLY, CDR2 FYNNEI. Trimming left V 5 bases short and J 2 bases short, with 12 bases between. CDR3 length: 14 residues. Complete variable domain (other parts from reference TRBV2 and TRBJ2-5): EPEVTQTPSHQVTQMGQEVILRCVPISNHLYFYWYRQILGQKVEFLVSFYNNEISEKSEIFDDQFSVERPDGSNFTLKIRSTKLEDSAMYFCASSRRANQETQYFGPGTRLLVL.

This chain connects TRBV28 to TRBJ2-7; TRBD2 aligns across 10 bases. V gave up 4 bases and J gave up 6 bases; unmatched junction bases: 9. The CDR3 is 15 residues long. Germline-derived CDR1 and CDR2 are MDHEN and SYDVKM. CDR3 region: CASSSLAGVSVEQYF. The CDR3, as DNA: TGTGCCAGCAGTTCCCTAGCGGGAGTGTCGGTCGAGCAGTACTTC.

The chain recombines TRBV6-4 with TRBJ2-3; 13 bases match TRBD2. Germline V lookup: CDR1 MRHNA, CDR2 SNTAGT. CDR3 size: 17 residues. The V and J ends lost 2 bases and 2 bases, in that order; junction bases with no gene match: 4. CDR3 coding DNA: TGTGCCAGCAGTGACCGCGGACTAGCGGGGGTCACAGATACGCAGTATTTT. This encodes CASSDRGLAGVTDTQYF.

The chain links TRBV30 to TRBJ1-4; D possibly corresponds to TRBD1 (5 bases). V was cut by 6 bases and J by 2 bases, with 7 bases left in between. Per germline, CDR1 GTSNPN and CDR2 SVGIG (reference sequence). The CDR3 loop spans 12 amino acids. This chain's CDR3 is CACRVTNEKLFF. The CDR3 DNA is TGTGCCTGCAGGGTGACTAATGAAAAACTGTTTTTT.

The chain recombines TRBV6-6 with TRBJ1-4; no clear D gene. The CDR3 extends over 13 amino acids. Trimming left V 2 bases short and J 8 bases short, with 9 bases between. The germline CDR1 and CDR2 sequences are MNHNY and SVGAGI (reference sequence). The CDR3 DNA follows: TGTGCCAGCAGTTACCTCCCGGAGGAAAAACTGTTTTTT. Translated: CASSYLPEEKLFF.

The chain employs TRBV5-4 and TRBJ2-5; the D gene is possibly TRBD2 (5 bases). Germline values: CDR1 SGHNT, CDR2 YYREEE (reference sequence). The V end was cut by 4 bases, the J end by 2 bases, with 12 bases between. The CDR3 totals 14 residues. The CDR3 DNA sequence: TGTGCCAGCAGCCTAGTGTCGGGACAAGAGACCCAGTACTTC. Translating it yields CASSLVSGQETQYF. Supplemented by reference TRBV5-4 and TRBJ2-5, the full variable domain reads ETGVTQSPTHLIKTRGQQVTLRCSSQSGHNTVSWYQQALGQGPQFIFQYYREEENGRGNFPPRFSGLQFPNYSSELNVNALELDDSALYLCASSLVSGQETQYFGPGTRLLVL.

V and J are TRBV5-4 and TRBJ2-2; 8 bases align to TRBD1. The length of the CDR3 is 15 residues. Germline V gene sequence: CDR1 SGHNT, CDR2 YYREEE (reference sequence). The junction had 5 bases not matched to a gene; V was cut back by 1 base and J by 6 bases. The DNA of the CDR3 is TGTGCCAGCAGCTTGCAGGGGGCCGCCGCCGGGGAGCTGTTTTTT. It is translated as CASSLQGAAAGELFF.

This chain uses TRBV7-8 with TRBJ1-6; D unresolved. Trimming removed 5 bases from V and 9 bases from J, with 11 bases in between. Germline V lookup: CDR1 SGHVS, CDR2 FQNEAQ. The CDR3 contains 13 residues. CDR3 coding DNA: TGTGCCAGCAGCCCTATGTTTATTTCACCCCTCCACTTT. Its protein product is CASSPMFISPLHF.

The chain links TRBV29-1 to TRBJ2-1; D is uncertain. CDR1 is SQVTM, CDR2 ANQGSEA, per germline. V was trimmed by 6 bases and J by 8 bases, leaving 23 bases between them. The CDR3 is made up of 15 amino acids. CDR3 sequence: CSVLKLPWSEDEQFF. DNA for the CDR3: TGCAGCGTCCTTAAACTCCCCTGGAGCGAGGATGAGCAGTTCTTC.

There are a few counts of this clone. V usage is TRBV7-2 and J usage is TRBJ2-5; 7 nucleotides line up with TRBD1. V lost 5 bases, J lost 1 base, and 4 bases stayed unmatched. Germline V gene lookup returns CDR1 SGHTA and CDR2 FQGNSA. The CDR3 is 14 amino acids. This CDR3 reads CASSGTAIQETQYF. The CDR3 nucleotides read TGTGCCAGCAGCGGGACAGCGATCCAAGAGACCCAGTACTTC.

V usage is TRBV5-1 and J usage is TRBJ2-3; possibly TRBD2 for D (5 bases). Trimming shortened V by 2 bases and J by 6 bases, and 13 bases separated the two germline ends. The germline gives CDR1 SGHRS, CDR2 YFSETQ. This CDR3 is built from 14 residues. DNA of the CDR3: TGCGCCAGCAGCTTCGAAACTAGTACGGATACGCAGTATTTT. Translating it yields CASSFETSTDTQYF. Looking up the rest from reference TRBV5-1 and TRBJ2-3 gives the full variable domain: KAGVTQTPRYLIKTRGQQVTLSCSPISGHRSVSWYQQTPGQGLQFLFEYFSETQRNKGNFPGRFSGRQFSNSRSEMNVSTLELGDSALYLCASSFETSTDTQYFGPGTRLTVL.

This clone was observed a single time. V and J are TRBV6-5 and TRBJ1-6, with TRBD1 matching 7 bases. After removal of 5 bases from V and 11 bases from J, the junction contained 6 bases not matched to a gene. The germline CDR1 and CDR2 sequences are MNHEY and SVGAGI. This CDR3 is built from 13 residues. DNA of the CDR3: TGTGCCAGCAGTCGACAGGGATCCCCACCCCTCCACTTT. Its translation: CASSRQGSPPLHF.